This T cell receptor beta chain was profiled in a study of cytomegalovirus exposure and HLA in healthy donors. Study findings and constraints: Compared with the roughly 730-donor mean, an Asian-associated ancestry cluster reportedly had fewer N-insertions, according to a later analysis.

Primers: 60 Vbeta forward and 13 Jbeta reverse. Assay used: immunoSEQ multiplex PCR; TCRdb lists only in-frame clones, some missing. The table has just over 150,000 clones, approximately 72% seen once; the top ten hold around 6.9%. This CDR3 is built from 14 residues. Germline CDR1 is SGHRS and CDR2 is YFSETQ. The junction had 6 bases not matched to a gene; V was cut back by 5 bases and J by 6 bases. Note on this clone: Antigen unknown.

The sample taken for sequencing was PBMCs. The clonotype originates from a man aged 40-55 years in good health and CMV-seropositive. The chain couples TRBV5-1 to TRBJ2-1, with 9 bases that match TRBD2. The CDR3 nucleotides read TGCGCCAGCAGGGTAGCGGGGGCCTCCAATGAGCAGTTCTTC. It is translated as CASRVAGASNEQFF.